Following are 23 T cell receptor beta chains from one sample sequenced in a study of neurological immune-mediated disorders. A single record per CDR3 protein comes from TCRdb applying MiXCR to the 5' RACE reads. The repertoire holds some 60,000 distinct CDR3 sequences, with around 3.4% as singletons. What was sequenced was PBMCs. Every receptor here comes from a woman aged 25 to 39 with multiple sclerosis.

This clonotype was recorded many times. Since no conserved phenylalanine or tryptophan closes the CDR3, a read error is the likely cause. The rearrangement links TRBV7-9 to TRBJ1-6; D possibly corresponds to TRBD1 (6 bases). Trimming took off 4 bases at V and 9 bases at J, with 13 bases between the two ends. Germline-derived CDR1 and CDR2 are SEHNR and FQNEAQ (reference sequence). The CDR3 consists of 14 residues. The CDR3 nucleotides read TGTGCCAGCAGCTACTACCAGGACAGTTCACCCCTCCACCTT. Protein: CASSYYQDSSPLHL.

Only a few counts were recorded for this clonotype. This sequence joins TRBV3-1 and TRBJ1-4, with a possible D match to TRBD1 (6 bases). The V gene's germline CDR1 is LGHDT and CDR2 YNNKEL (reference sequence). Between the trimmed V and J ends, which lost 6 bases and 7 bases, there was a span of 15 bases. There are 14 residues in the CDR3. CDR3 sequence reads: CASSNRAQFEKLFF. DNA of the CDR3: TGTGCCAGCAGTAACAGGGCGCAATTTGAAAAACTGTTTTTT.

This clonotype was detected many times. This chain connects TRBV20-1 to TRBJ2-7; possibly TRBD1 for D (6 bases). The germline CDR1 and CDR2 sequences are DFQATT and SNEGSKA (reference sequence). The CDR3 consists of 13 residues. The V end lost 3 bases, the J end lost 4 bases, and 13 bases lay between the germline ends. The CDR3 coding sequence is TGCAGTGCTAGTGGGGGCCCGGTGTACGAGCAGTACTTC. As protein: CSASGGPVYEQYF.

The sample holds many counts of this clonotype. This chain links TRBV4-2 with TRBJ1-1, with D perhaps matching TRBD1 (5 bases). The CDR3 runs to 14 residues. Germline-derived CDR1 and CDR2 are LGHNA and YNFKEQ. Trimming cost V 2 bases and J 1 base, with 8 bases left between them. This CDR3 reads CASSQPGPNTEAFF. As DNA, the CDR3 is TGTGCCAGCAGCCAACCGGGACCGAACACTGAAGCTTTCTTT.

This clonotype was found many times. This rearrangement joins TRBV9 to TRBJ2-2; 12 nucleotides agree with TRBD1. The CDR3 has 16 amino acids. V shed 3 bases and J 2 bases; nucleotides not matched to a gene: 2. The V gene's germline CDR1 is SGDLS and CDR2 YYNGEE. The CDR3 DNA is TGTGCCAGCAGCGCTGGGACAGGGGGCAACACCGGGGAGCTGTTTTTT. Its protein is CASSAGTGGNTGELFF.

This clonotype has at least ten counts. The chain recombines TRBV29-1 with TRBJ1-1; the D gene is possibly TRBD1 (5 bases). This CDR3 region has 14 residues. V was pared by 4 bases and J by 0 bases, with 12 bases between. CDR1 and CDR2 (germline): SQVTM, ANQGSEA. CDR3 amino acids: CSVGAGGVNTEAFF. The CDR3 DNA follows: TGCAGCGTTGGTGCGGGGGGGGTGAACACTGAAGCTTTCTTT.

This clonotype was observed many times. The V and J genes are TRBV20-1 and TRBJ2-7; D tentatively reads TRBD1 or TRBD2 (5 bases each). The CDR3 extends over 14 amino acids. CDR1 is DFQATT, CDR2 SNEGSKA, per germline (reference sequence). V was shortened by 1 base and J by 6 bases, with 16 bases between the two germline ends. CDR3 protein: CSARGGFGTSEQYF. DNA for the CDR3: TGCAGTGCTAGAGGGGGATTTGGGACGAGCGAGCAGTACTTC.

This clonotype occurred a few times. This may arise from a read error, as a much more abundant clone is one base away. The chain has TRBV20-1 and TRBJ1-6; 7 nucleotides match TRBD1. Germline values: CDR1 DFQATT, CDR2 SNEGSKA (reference sequence). The CDR3 sequence is 12 residues long. The V and J ends lost 7 bases and 7 bases, in that order; junction bases with no gene match: 4. The CDR3 DNA is TGCAGTGGACAGGGTACCAATTCACCCCTCCACTTT. This gives the protein CSGQGTNSPLHF.

This clonotype was observed at least ten times. The chain combines TRBV12-3 or TRBV12-4 with TRBJ2-3; the D is unclear. The CDR3 has 12 residues. With 6 bases removed from V and 5 bases from J, the gap between germline ends came to 9 bases. The CDR3 DNA follows: TGTGCCAGCAGCCCCAACCGAGATACGCAGTATTTT. Encoded protein: CASSPNRDTQYF.

This clonotype was recorded at least ten times. V and J are TRBV6-5 and TRBJ1-3; D is unresolved. The germline V gene has CDR1 MNHEY and CDR2 SVGAGI. The CDR3 totals 14 residues. Trimming took off 5 bases at V and 4 bases at J, with 12 bases between the two ends. The CDR3, as DNA: TGTGCCAGCAGTCGGGAGGCAGTCGGAAACACCATATATTTT. Protein product: CASSREAVGNTIYF.

This clonotype was recorded at least ten times. This chain joins TRBV29-1 and TRBJ2-7; 12 nucleotides align to TRBD2. Germline assignment: CDR1 SQVTM and CDR2 ANQGSEA. This CDR3 comprises 16 residues. Trimming took 4 bases from V and 3 from J; bases not matched to a gene: 10. The CDR3 loop reads CSVVGLAGGNFYEQYF. The CDR3 DNA reads as TGCAGCGTTGTAGGGCTAGCGGGAGGGAACTTCTACGAGCAGTACTTC.

This clonotype occurred a few times. The rearrangement uses TRBV9 and TRBJ2-7, with D uncertain. CDR1 SGDLS and CDR2 YYNGEE come from the germline V gene. V dropped 0 bases and J dropped 2 bases, with 9 bases sitting between them. The CDR3 totals 14 residues. The CDR3 spells CASSVGITTYEQYF. The DNA of the CDR3 is TGTGCCAGCAGCGTAGGGATCACAACCTACGAGCAGTACTTC.

This clonotype was recorded many times. The chain uses TRBV3-1 and TRBJ2-1; D is possibly TRBD1 (6 bases). Looked up from germline, CDR1 is LGHDT and CDR2 is YNNKEL (reference sequence). The CDR3 loop spans 15 amino acids. V lost 4 bases and J lost 8, with 18 bases in between. CDR3 in DNA: TGTGCCAGCAGCCGACTCTCCAGGGGCAGGCATGAGCAGTTCTTC. Translation gives CASSRLSRGRHEQFF.

This clonotype was seen ten or more times. The chain joins TRBV12-3 or TRBV12-4 to TRBJ2-5; 10 positions agree with TRBD2. This CDR3 is 15 amino acids long. The V segment lost 6 bases and the J segment 5 bases; nucleotides outside the gene matches: 9. For the CDR3, the DNA is TGTGCCAGCAGGCCAGCGGGAGGGGGTAGGGAGACCCAGTACTTC. Its translation is CASRPAGGGRETQYF.

Many counts were recorded for this clonotype. V and J are TRBV3-1 and TRBJ1-3, with 7 bases fitting TRBD1. CDR3 size: 14 residues. The trim removed 6 bases at V and 1 base at J, leaving 3 bases unmatched. Germline V gene lookup returns CDR1 LGHDT and CDR2 YNNKEL (reference sequence). The CDR3 DNA sequence: TGTGCCAGCAGATCGGACAGGTCTGGAAACACCATATATTTT. Translating it yields CASRSDRSGNTIYF.

This clonotype was found once. V and J are TRBV15 and TRBJ2-1, with 8 bases lining up with TRBD2. CDR3 length: 16 amino acids. Germline V gene data show CDR1 as LNHNV and CDR2 as YYDKDF (reference sequence). V lost 3 bases, J lost 3 bases, and 7 bases stayed unmatched. This CDR3 reads CATSSVGGGFYNEQFF. As DNA, the CDR3 is TGTGCCACCAGCAGTGTGGGCGGGGGGTTCTACAATGAGCAGTTCTTC.

Many counts were recorded for this clonotype. The rearrangement joins TRBV10-2 to TRBJ2-1; tentatively, D is TRBD1 or TRBD2 (5 bases each). The CDR3 has 12 amino acids. Trimming took off 5 bases at V and 9 bases at J, with 11 bases between the two ends. CDR1 and CDR2 from the germline V gene are WSHSY and SAAADI. In DNA, the CDR3 is TGCGCCAGCAGTAGCATCGGGACTGAGCAGTTCTTC. Amino acids: CASSSIGTEQFF.

This clonotype appeared many times. At one end the junction does not follow the germline gene, possibly because of a read error. The chain recombines TRBV20-1 with TRBJ1-6, with D unresolved. Germline CDR1 DFQATT, CDR2 SNEGSKA (reference sequence). CDR3 size: 13 residues. The CDR3 loop is CSARHSYNSPLNF. CDR3 nucleotides: TGCAGTGCTAGACATAGTTATAATTCACCCCTCAACTTT.

This clonotype was observed at least ten times. The chain uses TRBV28 and TRBJ1-1; D may be TRBD1 (5 bases). The CDR3 runs to 15 residues. Trimming cost V 7 bases and J 4 bases, with 19 bases left between them. Germline CDR1 MDHEN, CDR2 SYDVKM. The CDR3 protein is CASTGPSVGGTEAFF. The DNA of the CDR3 is TGTGCCAGCACAGGCCCCTCCGTGGGGGGCACTGAAGCTTTCTTT.

This clonotype was seen ten or more times. This rearrangement joins TRBV6-1 to TRBJ2-1, with D maybe TRBD1 (6 bases). Looked up from germline, CDR1 is MNHNS and CDR2 is SASEGT. The CDR3 totals 15 residues. The V and J ends lost 3 bases and 3 bases respectively, with 12 bases between them. In nucleotides, the CDR3 is TGTGCCAGCAGTGAGGGGGCCCTCGACTACAATGAGCAGTTCTTC. It specifies CASSEGALDYNEQFF.

This clonotype was seen many times. V is TRBV7-9 and J is TRBJ2-7; D not resolved. The CDR3 totals 14 residues. The V end lost 1 base, the J end lost 1 base, and 8 bases lay between the germline ends. In germline, CDR1 is SEHNR, CDR2 FQNEAQ (reference sequence). DNA of the CDR3: TGTGCCAGCAGCTTAGGCGGCTTGTCCTACGAGCAGTACTTC. Encoded protein: CASSLGGLSYEQYF.

This clonotype was seen at least ten times. The chain is built from TRBV20-1 and TRBJ2-7; D not resolved. Germline assignment: CDR1 DFQATT and CDR2 SNEGSKA (reference sequence). This CDR3 comprises 13 residues. The V end lost 0 bases, the J end lost 0 bases, and 6 bases lay between the germline ends. For the CDR3, the DNA is TGCAGTGCTAGAGATCTAAGCTCCTACGAGCAGTACTTC. This sequence encodes CSARDLSSYEQYF.

In its sample, this clonotype was seen many times. The V and J genes are TRBV3-1 and TRBJ2-1; 10 nucleotides align to TRBD1. With V trimmed by 4 bases and J by 5 bases, 11 bases remained unmatched. The CDR3 spans 17 residues. Germline V lookup: CDR1 LGHDT, CDR2 YNNKEL (reference sequence). CDR3 protein: CASSLPGQGTSHNEQFF. In DNA, the CDR3 is TGTGCCAGCAGCCTGCCGGGACAGGGGACATCGCACAATGAGCAGTTCTTC.